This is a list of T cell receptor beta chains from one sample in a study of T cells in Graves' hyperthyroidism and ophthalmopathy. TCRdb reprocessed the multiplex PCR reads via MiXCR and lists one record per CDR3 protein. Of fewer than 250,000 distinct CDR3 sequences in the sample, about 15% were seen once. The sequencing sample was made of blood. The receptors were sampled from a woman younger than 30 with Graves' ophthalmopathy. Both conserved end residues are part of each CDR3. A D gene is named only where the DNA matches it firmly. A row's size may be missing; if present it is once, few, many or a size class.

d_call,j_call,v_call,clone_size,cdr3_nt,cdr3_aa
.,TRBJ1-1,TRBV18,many,TGTGCCAGCTCACCACCGATGCAGGGACCGAACACTGAAGCTTTCTTT,CASSPPMQGPNTEAFF
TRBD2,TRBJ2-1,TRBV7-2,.,TGTGCCAGCAGCTCCGGACTAGCGGGAAGTTACAATGAGCAGTTCTTC,CASSSGLAGSYNEQFF
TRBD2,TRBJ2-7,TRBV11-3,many,TGTGCCAGCAGCTTTGGATCCATTGGGGGGGGCTCCTACGAGCAGTACTTC,CASSFGSIGGGSYEQYF
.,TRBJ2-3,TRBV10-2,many,TGCGCCAGCAGTGAGTCGGTTTGGGCAGGCACTAGCACAGATACGCAGTATTTT,CASSESVWAGTSTDTQYF
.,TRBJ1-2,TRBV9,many,TGTGCCAGCAGCGCGGGGTCAGGGGACTATGGCTACACCTTC,CASSAGSGDYGYTF
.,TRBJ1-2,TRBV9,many,TGTGCCAGCAGCGCCAGAGGGGCTGGGGAGGGAGGCTACACCTTC,CASSARGAGEGGYTF
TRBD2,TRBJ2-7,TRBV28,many,TGTGCCAGCAAAGCGGGAGGGCCGTACGAGCAGTACTTC,CASKAGGPYEQYF
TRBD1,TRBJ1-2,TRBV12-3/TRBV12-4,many,TGTGCCAGCAGTCCTTTCGGACAGGGAAACTATGGCTACACCTTC,CASSPFGQGNYGYTF
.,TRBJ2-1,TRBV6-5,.,TGTGCCAGCAGTTATCGAAGGGCCGGCAATGAGCAGTTCTTC,CASSYRRAGNEQFF
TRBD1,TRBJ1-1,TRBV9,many,TGTGCCAGCAGCACCCCGGCCGGGACAGGGGGTAGGATGAACACTGAAGCTTTCTTT,CASSTPAGTGGRMNTEAFF
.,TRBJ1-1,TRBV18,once,TGTACCAGCCCACCTCATATAAACCGTGAAGCTTTCTTT,CTSPPHINREAFF
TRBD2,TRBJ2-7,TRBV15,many,TGTGCCACCAGCAGAGTAGGAGGCGGGAGAGACGAGCAGTACTTC,CATSRVGGGRDEQYF
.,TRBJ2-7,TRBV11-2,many,TGTGCCAGGGAAGTGAAAAGGGTGAGCTACGAGCAGTACTTC,CAREVKRVSYEQYF
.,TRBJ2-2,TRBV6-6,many,TGTGCCAGCAGTTACAAACCCAGGGGGGGCGGGGAGCTGTTTTTT,CASSYKPRGGGELFF
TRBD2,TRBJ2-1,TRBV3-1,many,TGTGCCAGCAGCCGGGTCGGCCAGCGGGGTTACAATGAGCAGTTCTTC,CASSRVGQRGYNEQFF
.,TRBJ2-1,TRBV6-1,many,TGTGCCAGCAGTGATCCAGGGTTAGAGCAGTTCTTC,CASSDPGLEQFF
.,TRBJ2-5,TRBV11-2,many,TGTGCCAGCAGCCCACTTAGGGGAGAGGGAAAGACCCAGTACTTC,CASSPLRGEGKTQYF
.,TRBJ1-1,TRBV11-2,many,TGTGCCAGCAGCTTATTATCCGGGAGAAGCGGTACTGAAGCTTTCTTT,CASSLLSGRSGTEAFF
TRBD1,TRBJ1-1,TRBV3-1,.,TGTGCCAGCAGCCGAATGGGACAGGCGAACACTGAAGCTTTCTTT,CASSRMGQANTEAFF
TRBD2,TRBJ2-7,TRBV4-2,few,TGTGCCAGCAGCCGCCGGGGGGGGGAGTATGGTTACGAGCAGTACTTC,CASSRRGGEYGYEQYF
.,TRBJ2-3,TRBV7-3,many,TGTGCCAGCAGCCCAGCCCCGGGAACAGATACGCAGTATTTT,CASSPAPGTDTQYF
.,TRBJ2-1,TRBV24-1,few,TGTGCCACCAGTGACAGCCGGGCGCCTAGCTCCTACAATGAGCAGTTCTTC,CATSDSRAPSSYNEQFF